The 28 T cell receptor beta chains in this list originate from one sample, sequenced in a study of blood T cell repertoires in COVID-19. Assay used: immunoSEQ multiplex PCR; TCRdb lists only in-frame clones, some missing. The top ten hold roughly 1.4% of the sample, which has fewer than 200,000 clones, approximately 80% seen once. Sample: peripheral blood. The source is a human donor in a cohort sampled during active COVID-19.

The chain has TRBV25-1 and TRBJ2-7; no clear D gene. V shed 5 bases and J shed 5 bases, with 10 bases lying between them. The CDR3 spans 12 residues. Germline V gene sequence: CDR1 MGHDK, CDR2 SYGVNS. CDR3 coding DNA: TGTGCCAGCAGTATCGGGTCCGACGAGCAGTACTTC. Amino acids: CASSIGSDEQYF.

The chain carries TRBV5-4 and TRBJ2-7; possible D gene TRBD1, 6 bases. Looked up from germline, CDR1 is SGHNT and CDR2 is YYREEE (reference sequence). CDR3 length: 15 residues. V gave up 4 bases and J gave up 0 bases, with 14 bases separating them. The CDR3, as DNA: TGTGCCAGCAGCAAGACAGGAGCGAGCTCCTACGAGCAGTACTTC. Translation: CASSKTGASSYEQYF.

This clone was observed a single time. V and J are TRBV4-2 and TRBJ2-2; TRBD2 might be the D (6 bases). The V end lost 0 bases, the J end lost 0 bases, and 8 bases lay between the germline ends. Germline CDR1 is LGHNA and CDR2 is YNFKEQ. CDR3 length: 16 amino acids. This CDR3 is CASSQEAGTNTGELFF. The CDR3 nucleotides are TGTGCCAGCAGCCAAGAGGCGGGGACGAACACCGGGGAGCTGTTTTTT.

The chain combines TRBV7-9 with TRBJ2-1; 10 nucleotides line up with TRBD2. Germline trimming cut 3 bases from V and 6 bases from J; bases unmatched to any gene: 5. The CDR3 has 15 residues. Germline CDR1 SEHNR, CDR2 FQNEAQ (reference sequence). This CDR3 is CASSLGLASSNEQFF. The DNA of the CDR3 is TGTGCCAGCAGCTTGGGACTAGCGTCCAGCAATGAGCAGTTCTTC. The full variable domain, in which reference TRBV7-9 and TRBJ2-1 provide the parts outside the CDR3, is DTGVSQNPRHKITKRGQNVTFRCDPISEHNRLYWYRQTLGQGPEFLTYFQNEAQLEKSRLLSDRFSAERPKGSFSTLEIQRTEQGDSAMYLCASSLGLASSNEQFFGPGTRLTVL.

The gene calls are TRBV18 and TRBJ1-4; TRBD1 matches at 7 bases. The V segment lost 5 bases and the J segment 6 bases; nucleotides outside the gene matches: 12. Germline V gene sequence: CDR1 KGHSH, CDR2 LQKENI. This CDR3 spans 16 amino acids. The CDR3 region is CASSTRTGDRDEKLFF. The DNA of the CDR3 is TGTGCCAGCTCAACTCGGACAGGAGATAGGGATGAAAAACTGTTTTTT.

In DNA form, the CDR3 reads TGTGCCAGCAGCTTCGGGACTAGCGGATCCACAGATACGCAGTATTTT. It is translated as CASSFGTSGSTDTQYF. The rearrangement joins TRBV7-8 to TRBJ2-3, with 11 bases that match TRBD2. The ends lost 3 bases at V and 2 bases at J; junction bases unmatched: 4. The CDR3 is made up of 16 amino acids. The germline CDR1 and CDR2 sequences are SGHVS and FQNEAQ.

The chain couples TRBV4-2 to TRBJ1-5, with D maybe TRBD1 (6 bases). The CDR3 runs to 16 residues. Between the trimmed V and J ends, which lost 0 bases and 0 bases, there was a span of 9 bases. The germline CDR1 and CDR2 sequences are LGHNA and YNFKEQ. The CDR3: CASSQDTGFSNQPQHF. Here the CDR3 DNA reads TGTGCCAGCAGCCAAGATACAGGGTTTAGCAATCAGCCCCAGCATTTT.

The gene calls are TRBV3-1 (or the pseudogene TRBV3-2) and TRBJ2-1; the match to TRBD2 covers 9 bases. The germline CDR1 and CDR2 sequences are LGHDT and YNNKEL (reference sequence). The CDR3 consists of 13 residues. Trimming took 2 bases from V and 12 from J; bases not matched to a gene: 5. CDR3 in amino acids: CASSQRREGGQFF. In nucleotides, the CDR3 is TGTGCCAGCAGCCAAAGGCGGGAGGGGGGGCAGTTCTTC.

The rearrangement links TRBV5-5 to TRBJ1-1; TRBD1 matches 7 bases. J gave up 4 bases and V 0 bases, and 3 bases lay outside the gene matches. Germline CDR1 is SGHKS and CDR2 is YYEKEE (reference sequence). The CDR3 is made up of 14 amino acids. CDR3 protein: CASSLGQGGTEAFF. In DNA, the CDR3 is TGTGCCAGCAGCTTGGGGCAGGGGGGCACTGAAGCTTTCTTT.

This chain links TRBV19 with TRBJ1-1; 10 positions agree with TRBD1. The germline CDR1 and CDR2 sequences are LNHDA and SQIVND (reference sequence). After removal of 7 bases from V and 1 base from J, the junction contained 6 bases not matched to a gene. The CDR3 consists of 15 residues. Written as DNA, the CDR3 is TGTGCCAGTACCGACAGGGGGCAGGGGAACACTGAAGCTTTCTTT. Translation: CASTDRGQGNTEAFF.

J is TRBJ1-1 and V is TRBV28; D is perhaps TRBD1 (5 bases). The CDR3 runs to 14 residues. Trimming removed 4 bases from V and 1 base from J, with 10 bases in between. Germline CDR1 reads MDHEN; CDR2 reads SYDVKM. This CDR3 is CASSWDSGNTEAFF. The CDR3 DNA reads as TGTGCCAGCAGTTGGGACTCAGGGAACACTGAAGCTTTCTTT.

This clone has a single count. The CDR3 protein is CASSLNGGPGYEQYF. Written as DNA, the CDR3 is TGTGCCAGCAGCTTAAACGGAGGCCCGGGCTACGAGCAGTACTTC. V is TRBV7-2 and J is TRBJ2-7, with D maybe TRBD2 (5 bases). The CDR3 has 15 residues. Trimming cost V 2 bases and J 3 bases, with 14 bases left between them. Germline V gene data show CDR1 as SGHTA and CDR2 as FQGNSA.

The rearrangement links TRBV4-3 to TRBJ2-7; 10 nucleotides align to TRBD1. CDR3 length: 15 amino acids. V lost 3 bases, J lost 2 bases, and 4 bases stayed unmatched. CDR1 is LGHNA, CDR2 YSLEER, per germline. CDR3: CASSQTGTGAYEQYF. The CDR3 DNA reads TGCGCCAGCAGCCAGACCGGGACAGGGGCCTACGAGCAGTACTTC.

This clone was detected many times. The V and J genes are TRBV5-4 and TRBJ1-4, with TRBD1 identical over 7 bases. Germline V gives CDR1 SGHNT, CDR2 YYREEE (reference sequence). Trimming cost V 2 bases and J 4 bases; bases outside gene matches: 8. This CDR3 has 16 amino acids. The CDR3 here is CASSFLSTGINEKLFF. The DNA of the CDR3 is TGTGCCAGCAGCTTCCTTTCGACAGGGATTAATGAAAAACTGTTTTTT.

This rearrangement joins TRBV4-2 to TRBJ2-7; 9 nucleotides match TRBD1. Trimming removed 0 bases from V and 1 base from J; junction bases left unmatched: 4. Germline assignment: CDR1 LGHNA and CDR2 YNFKEQ. This CDR3 has 16 amino acids. The CDR3, as DNA: TGTGCCAGCAGCCAAGATCTTGGGACAGGGTCCTACGAGCAGTACTTC. Its protein product is CASSQDLGTGSYEQYF.

The rearrangement links TRBV6-5 to TRBJ2-7; TRBD1 is a possible D gene (6 bases). The V gene's germline CDR1 is MNHEY and CDR2 SVGAGI. The CDR3 consists of 14 residues. V lost 6 bases, J lost 4 bases, and 16 bases lay in between. The CDR3 DNA follows: TGTGCCAGCAGAAACTCCGGGACACGGTACGAGCAGTACTTC. This encodes CASRNSGTRYEQYF.

The CDR3 loop is CASSLARQGGSPLHF. The CDR3 nucleotides read TGTGCCAGCAGCTTAGCGAGACAGGGTGGCTCACCCCTCCACTTT. The rearrangement uses TRBV7-6 and TRBJ1-6; the match to TRBD1 covers 7 bases. Per germline, CDR1 SGHVS and CDR2 FNYEAQ. This CDR3 spans 15 amino acids. V was pared by 0 bases and J by 10 bases, with 6 bases of the junction left unmatched.

The chain joins TRBV3-1 (or the pseudogene TRBV3-2) to TRBJ2-7; the match to TRBD2 covers 13 bases. The trim removed 4 bases at V and 4 bases at J, leaving 4 bases unmatched. Germline CDR1 reads LGHDT; CDR2 reads YNNKEL (reference sequence). This CDR3 is built from 15 residues. The CDR3 here is CASSPPGLAGYEQYF. The DNA for the CDR3 is TGTGCCAGCAGCCCCCCGGGACTAGCGGGGTACGAGCAGTACTTC.

The chain recombines TRBV4-3 with TRBJ2-5; 11 positions match TRBD2. The V and J ends lost 3 bases and 1 base, in that order; junction bases with no gene match: 4. The length of the CDR3 is 16 residues. Germline-derived CDR1 and CDR2 are LGHNA and YSLEER. The CDR3 coding sequence is TGCGCCAGCAGCCAGGGTAGCGGGGGGGCCCAAGAGACCCAGTACTTC. Translated, it gives CASSQGSGGAQETQYF.

The rearrangement links TRBV7-9 to TRBJ2-1, with a possible D match to TRBD1 (6 bases). Germline lookup yields CDR1 SEHNR and CDR2 FQNEAQ (reference sequence). CDR3 length: 18 amino acids. The V end was cut by 1 base, the J end by 0 bases, with 16 bases between. CDR3 coding DNA: TGTGCCAGCAGCTTAGGCAGGGGAGCGTGGCGCTCCTACAATGAGCAGTTCTTC. This gives the protein CASSLGRGAWRSYNEQFF.

This chain uses TRBV3-1 (or the pseudogene TRBV3-2) with TRBJ2-7; D is uncertain. Germline CDR1 and CDR2: LGHDT and YNNKEL (reference sequence). The CDR3 covers 11 residues. V dropped 1 base and J dropped 10 bases, with 8 bases sitting between them. This chain's CDR3 is CASSQGHTQYF. CDR3 nucleotide sequence: TGTGCCAGCAGCCAAGGACATACCCAGTACTTC.

This chain uses TRBV14 with TRBJ1-4; TRBD1 might be the D (5 bases). V shed 3 bases and J shed 1 base, with 15 bases lying between them. The germline V gene encodes CDR1 SGHDN and CDR2 FVKESK. The CDR3 loop spans 17 amino acids. The CDR3 DNA is TGTGCCAGCAGCCACGGGGGGAGACTTGTAACTAATGAAAAACTGTTTTTT. It is translated as CASSHGGRLVTNEKLFF.

J is TRBJ2-1 and V is TRBV11-2, with 10 nucleotides matching TRBD2. This CDR3 is built from 17 residues. Germline V gene sequence: CDR1 SGHAT, CDR2 FQNNGV. Trimming cost V 0 bases and J 0 bases; bases outside gene matches: 2. CDR3 sequence (DNA): TGTGCCAGCAGCTTAGATCTAGCGGGGGCCTCCTACAATGAGCAGTTCTTC. Its protein product is CASSLDLAGASYNEQFF.

The V and J genes are TRBV9 and TRBJ1-4, with 8 bases fitting TRBD1. Trimming cost V 0 bases and J 7 bases; bases outside gene matches: 5. The CDR3 extends over 15 amino acids. Germline V gene data show CDR1 as SGDLS and CDR2 as YYNGEE. CDR3: CASSVVQGAGEKLFF. The CDR3, as DNA: TGTGCCAGCAGCGTAGTCCAGGGGGCTGGTGAAAAACTGTTTTTT.

This clone has more than one count but fewer than ten. This chain joins TRBV9 and TRBJ1-5; D is perhaps TRBD1 (5 bases). The CDR3 spans 14 residues. Trimming left V 3 bases short and J 1 base short, with 8 bases between. Germline CDR1 SGDLS, CDR2 YYNGEE. For the CDR3, the DNA is TGTGCCAGCAGCGAGGGGATCAGCAATCAGCCCCAGCATTTT. Encoded protein: CASSEGISNQPQHF.

This clone has just one count. CDR3 bases: TGTGCCACCAGCAGCCAGGGGGCGGCCTACAATGAGCAGTTCTTC. It yields the protein CATSSQGAAYNEQFF. This rearrangement joins TRBV15 to TRBJ2-1; 8 bases agree with TRBD1. Germline V lookup: CDR1 LNHNV, CDR2 YYDKDF (reference sequence). The CDR3 contains 15 residues. The V gene end was trimmed by 3 bases and the J gene end by 2 bases; junction bases not matched to a gene: 3.

The chain carries TRBV6-6 and TRBJ2-7, with TRBD1 as a possible D gene (6 bases). From germline, CDR1 is MNHNY and CDR2 SVGAGI (reference sequence). The CDR3 runs to 15 residues. V lost 2 bases and J 4 bases, leaving 15 bases between the germline ends. The CDR3, as DNA: TGTGCCAGCAGTTACGACAGGTCGAGGTTTTACGAGCAGTACTTC. The encoded protein is CASSYDRSRFYEQYF.

The genes are TRBV6-1 and TRBJ2-1; the D gene is possibly TRBD2 (7 bases). The CDR3 covers 17 residues. CDR1 MNHNS and CDR2 SASEGT come from the germline V gene. Trimming removed 0 bases at V and 2 bases at J, with 14 bases between. CDR3 residues: CASSEAEGGVAYNEQFF. The DNA of the CDR3 is TGTGCCAGCAGTGAAGCGGAGGGGGGGGTGGCCTACAATGAGCAGTTCTTC.